This entry describes one T cell receptor (beta chain). Its target is unknown. Germline CDR1 is SGHNT and CDR2 is YENEEA. The CDR3 contains 14 residues. V dropped 4 bases and J dropped 0 bases, with 7 bases sitting between them. This specimen belongs to a study of long-term antiretroviral therapy in people with HIV. The study, taken as a whole, reports: Pre-ART clonal expansions dominated every time point's repertoire. Blood, drawn from 2004 to 2017, may reflect older ART regimens. ART was followed by higher diversity that remained below transplant donor controls.

The assay, immunoSEQ v3.0, was run at survey level. Generated by immunoSEQ multiplex PCR, the TCRdb table keeps only in-frame clones and is missing some. The sample yields approximately 30,000 clones, 86% seen once. Every participant with HIV received treatment in the United States. Sequencing used unsorted PBMCs, obtained 0.8 years after starting antiretroviral therapy. The TCR sequence derives from a woman aged 30 to 39 with HIV. This chain links TRBV11-3 with TRBJ1-5; D is unresolved. CDR3 loop: CASSSRYSNQPQHF. The DNA for the CDR3 is TGTGCCAGCAGCTCACGGTATAGCAATCAGCCCCAGCATTTT.